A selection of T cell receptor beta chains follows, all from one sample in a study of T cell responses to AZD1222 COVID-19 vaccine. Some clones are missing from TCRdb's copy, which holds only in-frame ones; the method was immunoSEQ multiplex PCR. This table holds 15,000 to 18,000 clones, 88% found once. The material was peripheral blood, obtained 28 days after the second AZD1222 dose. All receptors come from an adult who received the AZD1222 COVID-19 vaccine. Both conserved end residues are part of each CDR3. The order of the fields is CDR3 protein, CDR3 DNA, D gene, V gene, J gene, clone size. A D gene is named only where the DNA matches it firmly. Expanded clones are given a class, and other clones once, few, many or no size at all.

CATSRDRGTNYGYTF	TGTGCCACCAGCAGAGATCGGGGTACTAACTATGGCTACACCTTC	.	TRBV15	TRBJ1-2	.
CASSLEGGELFF	TGCGCCAGCAGCTTGGAAGGCGGGGAGCTGTTTTTT	.	TRBV5-1	TRBJ2-2	.
CASRPNRQAF	TGTGCCAGTAGACCGAATAGACAGGCCTTC	.	TRBV19	TRBJ2-7	.
CATATGTGGLNEQFF	TGCGCCACCGCCACCGGGACAGGGGGCTTGAATGAGCAGTTCTTC	TRBD1	TRBV5-1	TRBJ2-1	.
CASSQAGQGSNQPQHF	TGTGCCAGCAGCCAAGCGGGGCAGGGAAGCAATCAGCCCCAGCATTTT	.	TRBV3-1/TRBV3-2	TRBJ1-5	.
CAWTGVRGEQYF	TGTGCCTGGACGGGGGTCCGGGGCGAGCAGTACTTC	.	TRBV30	TRBJ2-7	.
CASSPGVGQGGTGELFF	TGTGCCAGCAGCCCCGGGGTGGGGCAGGGTGGCACCGGGGAGCTGTTTTTT	.	TRBV11-3	TRBJ2-2	once
CASSRQSTDTQYF	TGTGCCAGCAGCCGCCAATCCACAGATACGCAGTATTTT	.	TRBV3-1/TRBV3-2	TRBJ2-3	.
CASSGTSRALTTGELFF	TGTGCCAGCAGTGGGACAAGCAGGGCCTTAACAACCGGGGAGCTGTTTTTT	.	TRBV25-1	TRBJ2-2	.
CARSSRQGASPLHF	TGTGCCAGAAGCTCTCGACAGGGGGCATCACCCCTCCACTTT	TRBD1	TRBV5-3	TRBJ1-6	.
CASSTDGIYNEQFF	TGCGCCAGCAGTACGGACGGGATCTACAATGAGCAGTTCTTC	.	TRBV10-1	TRBJ2-1	.
CASSQGGQNYGYTF	TGCGCCAGCAGCCAGGGAGGACAAAACTATGGCTACACCTTC	.	TRBV4-3	TRBJ1-2	.
CASRGQGTETQYF	TGTGCCAGCAGAGGACAGGGGACGGAGACCCAGTACTTC	TRBD1	TRBV3-1/TRBV3-2	TRBJ2-5	.
CASSSLAGANYEQYF	TGCGCCAGCAGCTCACTAGCGGGGGCCAACTACGAGCAGTACTTC	TRBD2	TRBV5-1	TRBJ2-7	.
CATSRRDYSGEQYF	TGTGCCACCAGCAGGCGGGACTACTCAGGCGAGCAGTACTTC	TRBD2	TRBV15	TRBJ2-7	.
CASSPDGQGNQPQHF	TGCGCCAGCAGCCCGGACGGTCAGGGCAATCAGCCCCAGCATTTT	.	TRBV5-1	TRBJ1-5	few
CASSDNGLAGGPVDTQYF	TGCGCCAGCAGTGATAACGGACTAGCGGGGGGACCGGTAGATACGCAGTATTTT	TRBD2	TRBV10-1	TRBJ2-3	.
CASSQWFDTEAFF	TGTGCCAGCAGCCAATGGTTTGACACTGAAGCTTTCTTT	.	TRBV3-1/TRBV3-2	TRBJ1-1	.
CASSGQGWLNEKLFF	TGTGCCAGCAGTGGACAGGGGTGGCTTAATGAAAAACTGTTTTTT	TRBD1	TRBV6-4	TRBJ1-4	.
CASSGDPRDYNEQFF	TGCGCCAGCAGTGGCGACCCCCGGGACTACAATGAGCAGTTCTTC	.	TRBV10-1	TRBJ2-1	few
CASSLIGQGSTGNTIYF	TGTGCCAGCAGTTTGATCGGACAGGGGTCAACTGGAAACACCATATATTTT	TRBD1	TRBV28	TRBJ1-3	.
CASSGGQGGNSYEQYF	TGTGCCAGTAGTGGGGGACAGGGGGGAAACTCCTACGAGCAGTACTTC	TRBD1	TRBV19	TRBJ2-7	.
CATSSLGSWDRGNTEAFF	TGTGCCACCTCATCCTTGGGGTCCTGGGACAGGGGGAACACTGAAGCTTTCTTT	TRBD1	TRBV28	TRBJ1-1	.
CASSYSSLTVNSPLHF	TGTGCCAGCAGTTACTCGAGCCTTACAGTTAATTCACCCCTCCACTTT	.	TRBV6-5	TRBJ1-6	few
CASSGGTGVKAGELFF	TGCGCCAGCAGCGGTGGGACAGGGGTTAAGGCCGGGGAGCTGTTTTTT	TRBD1	TRBV5-1	TRBJ2-2	.
CASSTQGAGGNNEQFF	TGCGCCAGCAGTACTCAGGGGGCGGGAGGTAACAATGAGCAGTTCTTC	.	TRBV4-1	TRBJ2-1	.
CASSQGPSLGYTIYF	TGTGCCAGCAGCCAAGGCCCCAGCCTCGGGTACACCATATATTTT	.	TRBV3-1/TRBV3-2	TRBJ1-3	.
CASSSQGGGPTDTQYF	TGTGCCAGCAGCTCTCAGGGAGGGGGTCCCACAGATACGCAGTATTTT	.	TRBV7-3	TRBJ2-3	.
CASSLGPSDTGELFF	TGTGCCAGCAGCTTAGGCCCGTCCGACACCGGGGAGCTGTTTTTT	.	TRBV11-2	TRBJ2-2	few
CASSQEGGNGRQPQHF	TGTGCCAGCAGCCAAGAAGGGGGTAACGGTAGGCAGCCCCAGCATTTT	.	TRBV4-2	TRBJ1-5	.
CAWRTTPSSYNSPLHF	TGTGCCTGGAGGACGACACCCAGCTCCTATAATTCACCCCTCCACTTT	.	TRBV30	TRBJ1-6	.
CASSLDRGEQFF	TGTGCCAGCAGCTTGGACCGGGGTGAGCAGTTCTTC	.	TRBV5-4	TRBJ2-1	.
CASSLNGGELFF	TGTGCCAGCAGCCTAAATGGCGGGGAGCTGTTTTTT	.	TRBV6-5	TRBJ2-2	few
CANLLTVGDGELFF	TGTGCCAACCTCCTCACTGTGGGGGACGGGGAGCTGTTTTTT	.	TRBV7-3	TRBJ2-2	.
CASSWGVNTEAFF	TGTGCCAGCAGCTGGGGTGTGAACACTGAAGCTTTCTTT	.	TRBV3-1/TRBV3-2	TRBJ1-1	.
CATSREQGNTIYF	TGTGCCACCAGCAGAGAACAGGGAAACACCATATATTTT	.	TRBV15	TRBJ1-3	once
CASSQRVGVGGGTYNEQFF	TGCGCCAGCAGCCAAAGAGTGGGTGTAGGCGGGGGGACCTACAATGAGCAGTTCTTC	TRBD2	TRBV4-3	TRBJ2-1	.
CASSGPGTPHYNEQFF	TGTGCCAGCAGCGGCCCCGGGACTCCTCACTACAATGAGCAGTTCTTC	.	TRBV7-9	TRBJ2-1	.
CASSGTTRETQYF	TGTGCCAGCAGCGGGACTACGAGGGAGACCCAGTACTTC	TRBD2	TRBV28	TRBJ2-5	.
CASSVELAGTNNEQFF	TGTGCCAGCAGCGTAGAACTAGCGGGGACAAACAATGAGCAGTTCTTC	TRBD2	TRBV9	TRBJ2-1	.
CASSLDRTVAFF	TGTGCCAGCAGCTTAGACAGGACAGTAGCTTTCTTT	.	TRBV7-9	TRBJ1-1	.
CASSDPPANYGYTF	TGTGCCAGCAGCGACCCCCCGGCGAACTATGGCTACACCTTC	.	TRBV7-9	TRBJ1-2	.
CASSLRARTSYEQYF	TGTGCCAGCAGTTTGAGGGCTAGGACCTCCTACGAGCAGTACTTC	.	TRBV28	TRBJ2-7	.
CASSLRGEAFF	TGTGCCAGCAGCTTGAGGGGGGAGGCTTTCTTT	.	TRBV5-6	TRBJ1-1	.
CASSQENSAADTQYF	TGCGCCAGCAGCCAAGAAAACAGCGCGGCAGATACGCAGTATTTT	.	TRBV4-3	TRBJ2-3	.
CASSERRPGELFF	TGTGCCAGCAGTGAACGGCGGCCCGGGGAGCTGTTTTTT	.	TRBV6-1	TRBJ2-2	.
CAWSSPRERGGRNEQFF	TGTGCCTGGAGTTCTCCCAGGGAGCGGGGGGGCAGGAATGAGCAGTTCTTC	TRBD2	TRBV30	TRBJ2-1	.
CASSDTGHRVANEKLFF	TGTGCCAGCAGCGATACGGGACACCGGGTTGCTAATGAAAAACTGTTTTTT	.	TRBV9	TRBJ1-4	.
CASSLGLAGPGELFF	TGTGCCAGCAGCTTGGGGCTAGCGGGCCCCGGGGAGCTGTTTTTT	TRBD2	TRBV5-6	TRBJ2-2	once
CASTQGLARDTQYF	TGCGCCAGCACCCAGGGACTAGCGAGAGATACGCAGTATTTT	TRBD2	TRBV5-1	TRBJ2-3	.
CASSHLSYLAYNEQFF	TGTGCCAGCAGTCACCTCTCTTACTTAGCCTACAATGAGCAGTTCTTC	.	TRBV6-6	TRBJ2-1	.
CASRPHGGQETQYF	TGTGCCAGCAGGCCACACGGGGGCCAAGAGACCCAGTACTTC	.	TRBV27	TRBJ2-5	.
CASSFTGYNEQFF	TGCGCCAGCAGCTTTACCGGGTACAATGAGCAGTTCTTC	.	TRBV5-1	TRBJ2-1	.
CASSLPGGKTQYF	TGTGCCAGCAGCTTGCCCGGGGGGAAGACCCAGTACTTC	TRBD2	TRBV11-3	TRBJ2-5	.
CASSVLGLAGTQETQYF	TGTGCCAGCAGCGTACTGGGACTAGCGGGGACACAAGAGACCCAGTACTTC	TRBD2	TRBV9	TRBJ2-5	.